The 5 T cell receptor beta chains below were found in one sample sequenced in a study of immune cell composition in non-small cell lung cancer. Profiled with immunoSEQ multiplex PCR; TCRdb holds only in-frame clones, not every one. The profile covers over a thousand clones, with over 65% appearing a single time and approximately 19% taken by the ten largest. The sample consisted of lung tumor tissue. All receptors come from a human donor with non-small cell lung cancer.

The chain employs TRBV27 and TRBJ1-6; 7 nucleotides match TRBD1. Trimming cost V 1 base and J 7 bases; bases outside gene matches: 13. The V gene's germline CDR1 is MNHEY and CDR2 SMNVEV (reference sequence). The CDR3 totals 18 residues. The CDR3 spells CASSLFISAGTVNSPLHF. The CDR3 DNA follows: TGTGCCAGCAGTTTATTTATATCAGCCGGGACAGTCAATTCACCCCTCCACTTT.

This chain uses TRBV5-1 with TRBJ2-5; D gene ambiguous. The CDR3 sequence is 17 residues long. Per germline, CDR1 SGHRS and CDR2 YFSETQ. Trimming left V 3 bases short and J 4 bases short, with 22 bases between. The CDR3 DNA is TGCGCCAGCAGCTCACGCCTCGAGGCGCTGAGTAGAGAGACCCAGTACTTC. Protein sequence: CASSSRLEALSRETQYF.

The V and J genes are TRBV6-5 and TRBJ2-1; the match to TRBD1 covers 9 bases. CDR1 is MNHEY and CDR2 is SVGAGI in the germline V gene. J was trimmed by 5 bases and V by 7 bases; bases with no gene match: 9. This CDR3 has 15 amino acids. CDR3 in amino acids: CASNTLNRGHNEQFF. CDR3 nucleotide sequence: TGTGCCAGCAATACCTTAAACAGGGGGCACAATGAGCAGTTCTTC.

CDR3 sequence: CASSLVPVGGELFF. The CDR3 nucleotides are TGTGCCAGCAGCCTAGTTCCTGTCGGCGGGGAGCTGTTTTTT. The V gene is TRBV6-6, the J gene TRBJ2-2; D is ambiguous. The V end was cut by 6 bases, the J end by 7 bases, with 15 bases between. Germline V gives CDR1 MNHNY, CDR2 SVGAGI (reference sequence). The CDR3 runs to 14 residues.

The chain recombines TRBV7-8 with TRBJ1-5; D is uncertain. CDR3 size: 13 residues. CDR1 and CDR2 (germline): SGHVS, FQNEAQ. V was trimmed by 5 bases and J by 7 bases, leaving 12 bases between them. The CDR3 bases are TGTGCCAGCAGCCCCGGGAGTAACCAGCCCCAGCATTTT. It codes for CASSPGSNQPQHF.